Listed below are T cell receptor beta chains from one sample, sequenced in a study of T cells in Graves' hyperthyroidism and ophthalmopathy. In TCRdb, the multiplex PCR reads were re-called with MiXCR into one record per CDR3 protein. The sample yields hundreds of thousands of distinct CDR3 sequences, approximately 15% seen once. The sequenced sample was blood. The receptors originated from a woman aged 25 to 39 with Graves' hyperthyroidism. Each CDR3 is given with its conserved first and last residue. The D gene is left open where the match is weak. Clone size is shown for a subset of rows, as once, few, many or a class of expanded clone.

V	D	size	J	DNA	CDR3
TRBV12-3/TRBV12-4	.	many	TRBJ2-5	TGTGCCAGCAGTTTGGTCGGGGCACAGTACTTC	CASSLVGAQYF
TRBV11-3	TRBD2	.	TRBJ2-2	TGTGCCAGCAGCTTCGGTCTAGCGGGAGACGGGGAGCTGTTTTTT	CASSFGLAGDGELFF
TRBV20-1	.	many	TRBJ2-2	TGCAGTGCAAAAGGGAGCGGGGAGCTGTTTTTT	CSAKGSGELFF
TRBV2	.	.	TRBJ2-2	TGTGCCACCGCAGGGGGGGGCAGGGGAGACACCGGGGAGCTGTTTTTT	CATAGGGRGDTGELFF
TRBV15	TRBD2	many	TRBJ2-1	TGTGCCACCAGCAGAGAGTCAGCGGGAGGATTCCATGAGCAGTTCTTC	CATSRESAGGFHEQFF
TRBV4-2	.	.	TRBJ2-7	TGTGCCAGCAGCCATGGCGCGGGACGACCCTACGAGCAGTACTTC	CASSHGAGRPYEQYF
TRBV15	.	few	TRBJ1-1	TGTGCCACCAGCAGCCAGCTCATGAACACTGAAGCTTTCTTT	CATSSQLMNTEAFF
TRBV3-1	TRBD1	.	TRBJ1-4	TGTGCCAGCAGCCCCCGACAGGGGGCATTGAAACTGTTTTTT	CASSPRQGALKLFF
TRBV20-1	.	few	TRBJ2-6	TGCAGTGCTAGAGATCAAGGTTCTAGCTCTGGGGCCAACGTCCTGACTTTC	CSARDQGSSSGANVLTF
TRBV20-1	.	few	TRBJ2-5	TGCAGTGCCGATTCTCCAGGATCACAAGAGACCCAGTACTTC	CSADSPGSQETQYF